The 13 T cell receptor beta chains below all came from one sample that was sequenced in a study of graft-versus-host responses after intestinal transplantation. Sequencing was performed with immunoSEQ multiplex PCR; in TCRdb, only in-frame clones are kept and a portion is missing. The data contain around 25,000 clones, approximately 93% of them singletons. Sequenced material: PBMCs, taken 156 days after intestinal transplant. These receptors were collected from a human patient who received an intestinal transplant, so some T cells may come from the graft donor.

DNA of the CDR3: TGTGCCAGCAGTGCGGGGCCGACTAGCGGGGGAGATACGCAGTATTTT. This translates into CASSAGPTSGGDTQYF. The genes are TRBV6-1 and TRBJ2-3; 12 nucleotides match TRBD2. The CDR3 consists of 16 residues. Per the germline V gene, CDR1 is MNHNS and CDR2 is SASEGT. V trimming: 4 bases; J trimming: 5 bases; junction bases outside the gene matches: 7.

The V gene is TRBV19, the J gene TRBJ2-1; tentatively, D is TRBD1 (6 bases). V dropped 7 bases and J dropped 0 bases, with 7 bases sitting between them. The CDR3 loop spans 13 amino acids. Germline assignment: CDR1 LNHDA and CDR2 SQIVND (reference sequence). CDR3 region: CASKQGSYNEQFF. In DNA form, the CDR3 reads TGTGCCAGTAAACAGGGCTCCTACAATGAGCAGTTCTTC.

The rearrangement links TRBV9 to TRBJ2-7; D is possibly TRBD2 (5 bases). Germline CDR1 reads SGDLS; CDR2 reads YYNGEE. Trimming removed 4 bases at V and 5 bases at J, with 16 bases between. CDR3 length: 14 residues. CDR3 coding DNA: TGTGCCAGCAGCACGGGGAGCGCTCTCGACGAGCAGTACTTC. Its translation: CASSTGSALDEQYF.

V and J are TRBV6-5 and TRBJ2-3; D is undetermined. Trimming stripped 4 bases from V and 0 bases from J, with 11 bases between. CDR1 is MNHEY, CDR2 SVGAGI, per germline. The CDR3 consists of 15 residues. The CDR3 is CASSFSPASTDTQYF. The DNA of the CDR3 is TGTGCCAGCAGTTTCTCTCCCGCTAGCACAGATACGCAGTATTTT.

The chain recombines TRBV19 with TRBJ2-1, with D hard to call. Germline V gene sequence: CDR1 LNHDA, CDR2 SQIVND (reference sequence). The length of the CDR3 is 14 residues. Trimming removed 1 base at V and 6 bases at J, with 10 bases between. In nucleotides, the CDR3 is TGTGCCAGTAGTATAGTACTCTCTGGCAATGAGCAGTTCTTC. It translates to CASSIVLSGNEQFF.

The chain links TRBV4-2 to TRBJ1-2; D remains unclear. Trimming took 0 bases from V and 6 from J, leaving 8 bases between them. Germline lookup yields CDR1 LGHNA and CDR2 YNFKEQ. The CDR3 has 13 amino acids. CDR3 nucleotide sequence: TGTGCCAGCAGCCAAGATTTGGAGAATGGCTACACCTTC. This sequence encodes CASSQDLENGYTF.

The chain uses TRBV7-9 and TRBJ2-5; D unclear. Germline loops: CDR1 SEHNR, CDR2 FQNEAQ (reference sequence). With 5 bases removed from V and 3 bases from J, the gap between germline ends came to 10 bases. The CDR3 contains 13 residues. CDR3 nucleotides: TGTGCCAGCAGCAAAGTGGCGGAAGAGACCCAGTACTTC. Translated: CASSKVAEETQYF.

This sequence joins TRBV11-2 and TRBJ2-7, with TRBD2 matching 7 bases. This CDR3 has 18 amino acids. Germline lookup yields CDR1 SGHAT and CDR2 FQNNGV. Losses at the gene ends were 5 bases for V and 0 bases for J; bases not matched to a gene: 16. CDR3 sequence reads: CASSGAGEREESSYEQYF. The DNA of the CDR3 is TGTGCCAGCAGCGGGGCGGGCGAGCGGGAAGAGAGCTCCTACGAGCAGTACTTC.

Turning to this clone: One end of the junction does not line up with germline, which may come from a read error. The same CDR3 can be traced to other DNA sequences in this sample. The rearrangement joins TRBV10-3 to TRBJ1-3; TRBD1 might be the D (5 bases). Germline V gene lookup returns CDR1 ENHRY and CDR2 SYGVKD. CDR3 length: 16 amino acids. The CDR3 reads CAISEHRLFSGNTIYF. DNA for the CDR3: TGTGCTATCAGTGAGCACAGGCTATTCTCTGGAAACACCATATATTTT.

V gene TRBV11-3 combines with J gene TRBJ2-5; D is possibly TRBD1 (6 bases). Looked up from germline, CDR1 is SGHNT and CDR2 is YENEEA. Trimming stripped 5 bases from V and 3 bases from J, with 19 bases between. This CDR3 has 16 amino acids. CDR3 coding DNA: TGTGCCAGCAGCACACCCTGGGGACAAACCGAAGAGACCCAGTACTTC. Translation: CASSTPWGQTEETQYF. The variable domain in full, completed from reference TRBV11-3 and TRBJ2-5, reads EAGVVQSPRYKIIEKKQPVAFWCNPISGHNTLYWYLQNLGQGPELLIRYENEEAVDDSQLPKDRFSAERLKGVDSTLKIQPAELGDSAVYLCASSTPWGQTEETQYFGPGTRLLVL.

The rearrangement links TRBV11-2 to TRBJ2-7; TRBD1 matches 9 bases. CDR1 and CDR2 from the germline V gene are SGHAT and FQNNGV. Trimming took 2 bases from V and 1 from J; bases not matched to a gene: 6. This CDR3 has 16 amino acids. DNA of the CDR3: TGTGCCAGCAGCTTACTAGTAGGGACAGGGTCCTACGAGCAGTACTTC. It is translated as CASSLLVGTGSYEQYF.

The CDR3 bases are TGTGCCAGCAGGCTAGGGACAGGGGGCATCTATGGCTACACCTTC. Its protein product is CASRLGTGGIYGYTF. This chain connects TRBV6-5 to TRBJ1-2; TRBD1 matches at 12 bases. The CDR3 length is 15 residues. Germline V gives CDR1 MNHEY, CDR2 SVGAGI. With V trimmed by 6 bases and J by 4 bases, 6 bases remained unmatched.

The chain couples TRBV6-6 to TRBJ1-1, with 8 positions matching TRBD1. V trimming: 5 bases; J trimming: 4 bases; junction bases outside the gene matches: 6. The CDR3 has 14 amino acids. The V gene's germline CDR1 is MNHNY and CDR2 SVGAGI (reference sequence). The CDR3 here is CASSQTGATTEAFF. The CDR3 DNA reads TGTGCCAGCAGTCAGACAGGGGCGACCACTGAAGCTTTCTTT.